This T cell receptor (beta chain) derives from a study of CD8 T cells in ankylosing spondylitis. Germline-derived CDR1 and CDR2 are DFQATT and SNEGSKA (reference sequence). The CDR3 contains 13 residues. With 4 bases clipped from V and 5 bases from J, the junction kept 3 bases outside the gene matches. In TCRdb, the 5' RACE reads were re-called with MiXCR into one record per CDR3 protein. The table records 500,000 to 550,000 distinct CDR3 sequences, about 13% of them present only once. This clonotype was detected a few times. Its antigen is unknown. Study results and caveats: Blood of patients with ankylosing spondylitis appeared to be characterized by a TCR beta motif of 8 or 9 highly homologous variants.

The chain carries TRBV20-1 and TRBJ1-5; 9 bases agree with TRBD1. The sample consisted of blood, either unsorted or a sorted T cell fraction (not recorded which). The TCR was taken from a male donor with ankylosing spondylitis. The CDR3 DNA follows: TGCAGTGCTATGGGGACAGGGCATCAGCCCCAGCATTTT. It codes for CSAMGTGHQPQHF.